This T cell receptor (beta chain) comes out of a study of STAT5B mutations in CD4+ large granular lymphocyte leukemia. The germline gives CDR1 LNHDA, CDR2 SQIVND (reference sequence). Trimming took off 4 bases at V and 3 bases at J, with 13 bases between the two ends. CDR3 length: 14 residues. Clones were sequenced by immunoSEQ multiplex PCR, and TCRdb holds only the in-frame ones, with some missing. The sample yields approximately 27,000 clones, about 86% seen once. In this sample, this clone turned up a few times. This TCR was recovered from a human donor in good health. The sequencing input was CD4+ T cells from blood buffy coats. The V gene is TRBV19, the J gene TRBJ2-7; D gene ambiguous. CDR3 sequence reads: CASSTREVIYEQYF. The CDR3 DNA reads TGTGCCAGTAGTACCCGCGAAGTAATCTACGAGCAGTACTTC.